This TCR beta chain derives from a study of T cell responses to AZD1222 COVID-19 vaccine. On the study more broadly: Second-dose intervals near 4 or 12 weeks were combined. Findings and limits, study-wide: In a largely white British group with more females than males, clonal diversity was possibly underestimated. Spike-specific TCR breadth and depth both grew after two AZD1222 doses.

The protocol was immunoSEQ multiplex PCR, while the TCRdb copy is restricted to in-frame clones and leaves out a portion. This table holds about 130,000 clones, 92% found once. Concerning this clone itself: What it recognizes is unknown.

V was shortened by 1 base and J by 3 bases, with 6 bases between the two germline ends. This CDR3 is built from 13 residues. The germline V gene has CDR1 GTSNPN and CDR2 SVGIG (reference sequence). Material: peripheral blood, obtained on day 0 of AZD1222 vaccination. The receptor was isolated from an adult in good health. This rearrangement joins TRBV30 to TRBJ1-4; no reliable D call. The CDR3: CAWSARSNEKLFF. The DNA for the CDR3 is TGTGCCTGGAGTGCAAGATCTAATGAAAAACTGTTTTTT.